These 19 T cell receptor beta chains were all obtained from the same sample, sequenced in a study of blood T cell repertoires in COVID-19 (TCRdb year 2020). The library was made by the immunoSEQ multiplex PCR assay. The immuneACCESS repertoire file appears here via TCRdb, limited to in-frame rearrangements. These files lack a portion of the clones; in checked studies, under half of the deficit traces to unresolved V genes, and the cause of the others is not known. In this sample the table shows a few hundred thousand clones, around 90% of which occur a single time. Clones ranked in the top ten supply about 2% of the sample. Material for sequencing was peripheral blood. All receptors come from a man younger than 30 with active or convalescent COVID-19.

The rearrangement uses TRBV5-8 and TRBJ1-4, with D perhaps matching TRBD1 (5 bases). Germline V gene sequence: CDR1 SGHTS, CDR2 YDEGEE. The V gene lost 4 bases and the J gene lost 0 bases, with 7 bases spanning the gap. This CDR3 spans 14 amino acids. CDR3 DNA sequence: TGTGCCAGCAGCCGGGGGGCAACTAATGAAAAACTGTTTTTT. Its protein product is CASSRGATNEKLFF.

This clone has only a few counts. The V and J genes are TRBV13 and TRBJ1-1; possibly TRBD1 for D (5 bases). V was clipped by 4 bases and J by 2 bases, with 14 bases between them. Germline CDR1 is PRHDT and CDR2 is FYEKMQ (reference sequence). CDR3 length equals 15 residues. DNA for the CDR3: TGTGCCAGCAGCTCCCGTGGGGGAGGCAACACTGAAGCTTTCTTT. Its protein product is CASSSRGGGNTEAFF.

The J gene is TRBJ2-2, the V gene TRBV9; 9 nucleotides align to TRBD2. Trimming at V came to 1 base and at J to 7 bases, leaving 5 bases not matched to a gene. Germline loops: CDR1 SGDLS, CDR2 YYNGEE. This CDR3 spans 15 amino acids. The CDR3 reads CASSVYWREGGELFF. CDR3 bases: TGTGCCAGCAGCGTATATTGGCGGGAGGGCGGGGAGCTGTTTTTT.

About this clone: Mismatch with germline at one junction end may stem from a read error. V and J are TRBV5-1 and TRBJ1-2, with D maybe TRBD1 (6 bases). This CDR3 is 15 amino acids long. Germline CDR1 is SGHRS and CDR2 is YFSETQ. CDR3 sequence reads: CASSLRGGGYYGYTF. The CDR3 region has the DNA TGCGCCAGCAGCTTGAGAGGGGGTGGGTACTACGGCTACACCTTC. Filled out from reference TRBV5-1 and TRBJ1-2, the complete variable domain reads KAGVTQTPRYLIKTRGQQVTLSCSPISGHRSVSWYQQTPGQGLQFLFEYFSETQRNKGNFPGRFSGRQFSNSRSEMNVSTLELGDSALYLCASSLRGGGYYGYTFGSGTRLTVV.

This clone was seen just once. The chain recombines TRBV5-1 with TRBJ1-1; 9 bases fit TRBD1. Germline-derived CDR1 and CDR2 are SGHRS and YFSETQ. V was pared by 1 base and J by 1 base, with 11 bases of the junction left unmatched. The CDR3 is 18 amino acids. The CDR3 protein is CASSLIWTGVNKNTEAFF. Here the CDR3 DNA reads TGCGCCAGCAGCTTGATTTGGACAGGGGTAAATAAGAACACTGAAGCTTTCTTT.

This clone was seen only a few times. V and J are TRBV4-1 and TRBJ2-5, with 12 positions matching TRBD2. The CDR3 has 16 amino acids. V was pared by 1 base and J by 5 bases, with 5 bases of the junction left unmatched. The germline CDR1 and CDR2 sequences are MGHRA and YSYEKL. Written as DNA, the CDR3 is TGCGCCAGCAGCCAAGGTGCTAGCGGGAGGGCGGAGACCCAGTACTTC. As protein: CASSQGASGRAETQYF.

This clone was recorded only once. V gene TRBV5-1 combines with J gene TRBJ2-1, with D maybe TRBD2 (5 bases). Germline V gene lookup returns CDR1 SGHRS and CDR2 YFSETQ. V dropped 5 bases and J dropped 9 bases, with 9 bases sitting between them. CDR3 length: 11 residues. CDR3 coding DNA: TGCGCCAGCAGGTACGGACTTGAGCAGTTCTTC. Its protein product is CASRYGLEQFF.

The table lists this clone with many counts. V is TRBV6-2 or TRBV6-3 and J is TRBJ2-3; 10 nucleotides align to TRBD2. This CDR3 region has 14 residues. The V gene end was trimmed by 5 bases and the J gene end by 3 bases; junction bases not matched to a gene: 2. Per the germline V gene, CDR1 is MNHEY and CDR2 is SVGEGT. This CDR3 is CASSTGLATDTQYF. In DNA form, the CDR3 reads TGTGCCAGCAGTACGGGACTAGCGACAGATACGCAGTATTTT.

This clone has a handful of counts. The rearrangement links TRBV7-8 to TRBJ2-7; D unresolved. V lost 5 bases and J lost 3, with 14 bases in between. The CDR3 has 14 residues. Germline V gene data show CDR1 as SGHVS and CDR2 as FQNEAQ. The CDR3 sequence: CASSARPRIYEQYF. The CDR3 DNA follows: TGTGCCAGCAGCGCCAGACCTAGGATCTACGAGCAGTACTTC.

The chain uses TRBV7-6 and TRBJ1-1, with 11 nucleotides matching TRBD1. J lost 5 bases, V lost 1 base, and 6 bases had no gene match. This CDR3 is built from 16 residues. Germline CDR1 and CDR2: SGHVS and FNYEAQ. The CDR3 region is CASSLVPGQGGTEAFF. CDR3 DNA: TGTGCCAGCAGCTTAGTCCCGGGACAGGGGGGAACTGAAGCTTTCTTT.

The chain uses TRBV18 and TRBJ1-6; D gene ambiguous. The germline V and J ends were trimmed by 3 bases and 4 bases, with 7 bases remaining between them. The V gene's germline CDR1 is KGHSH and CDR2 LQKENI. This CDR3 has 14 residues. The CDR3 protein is CASSPKQYNSPLHF. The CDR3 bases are TGTGCCAGCTCACCGAAACAATATAATTCACCCCTCCACTTT.

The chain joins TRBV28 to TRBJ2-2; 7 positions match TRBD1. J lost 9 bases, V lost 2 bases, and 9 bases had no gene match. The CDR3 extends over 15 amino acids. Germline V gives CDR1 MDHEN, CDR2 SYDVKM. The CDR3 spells CASSLKGTVSRELFF. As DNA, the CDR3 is TGTGCCAGCAGTTTAAAGGGGACAGTTTCCCGGGAGCTGTTTTTT.

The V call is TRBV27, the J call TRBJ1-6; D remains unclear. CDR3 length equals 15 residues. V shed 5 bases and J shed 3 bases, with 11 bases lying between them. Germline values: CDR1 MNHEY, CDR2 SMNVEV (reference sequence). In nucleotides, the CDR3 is TGTGCCAGCAGTCTGAACATGAACTATAATTCACCCCTCCACTTT. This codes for CASSLNMNYNSPLHF.

This CDR3 is CASTRFSGVEKLFF. DNA for the CDR3: TGTGCCAGCACCCGGTTCTCCGGGGTGGAAAAACTGTTTTTT. This chain joins TRBV28 and TRBJ1-4; D ambiguous. CDR3 length: 14 amino acids. V lost 7 bases, J lost 8 bases, and 17 bases lay in between. Germline CDR1 is MDHEN and CDR2 is SYDVKM.

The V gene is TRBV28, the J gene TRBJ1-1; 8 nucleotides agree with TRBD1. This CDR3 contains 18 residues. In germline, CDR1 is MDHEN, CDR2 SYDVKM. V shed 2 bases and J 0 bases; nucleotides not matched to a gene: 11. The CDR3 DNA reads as TGTGCCAGCAGTTTACCCGGGACAGGAGAAACCATGAACACTGAAGCTTTCTTT. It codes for CASSLPGTGETMNTEAFF. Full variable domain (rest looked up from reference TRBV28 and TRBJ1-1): DVKVTQSSRYLVKRTGEKVFLECVQDMDHENMFWYRQDPGLGLRLIYFSYDVKMKEKGDIPEGYSVSREKKERFSLILESASTNQTSMYLCASSLPGTGETMNTEAFFGQGTRLTVV.

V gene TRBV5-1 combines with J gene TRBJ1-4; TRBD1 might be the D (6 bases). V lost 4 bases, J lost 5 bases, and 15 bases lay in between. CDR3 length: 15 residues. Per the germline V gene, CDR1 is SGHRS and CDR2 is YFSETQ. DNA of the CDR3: TGCGCCAGCAGCCGAGGGGAACAGGGAAATGAAAAACTGTTTTTT. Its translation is CASSRGEQGNEKLFF.

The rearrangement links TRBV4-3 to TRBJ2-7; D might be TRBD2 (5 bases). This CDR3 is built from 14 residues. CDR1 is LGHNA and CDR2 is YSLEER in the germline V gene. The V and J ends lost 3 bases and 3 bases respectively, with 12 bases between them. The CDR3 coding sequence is TGCGCCAGCAGCCAGCGGGTATACGGCTACGAGCAGTACTTC. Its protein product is CASSQRVYGYEQYF.

CDR3 in DNA: TGTGCCAGCAGCCCCAGCGGGGTGGAGACCCAGTACTTC. Residues: CASSPSGVETQYF. J is TRBJ2-5 and V is TRBV7-9; 7 nucleotides agree with TRBD2. The CDR3 is made up of 13 amino acids. V dropped 5 bases and J dropped 5; count of bases not matched to a gene: 5. Germline lookup yields CDR1 SEHNR and CDR2 FQNEAQ (reference sequence).

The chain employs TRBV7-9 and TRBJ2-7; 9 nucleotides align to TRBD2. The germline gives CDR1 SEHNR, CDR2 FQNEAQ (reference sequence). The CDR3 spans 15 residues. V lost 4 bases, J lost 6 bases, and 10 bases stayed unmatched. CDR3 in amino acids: CASSSRSGGHAEQYF. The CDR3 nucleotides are TGTGCCAGCAGCTCTCGAAGCGGGGGGCATGCCGAGCAGTACTTC.